This T cell receptor (beta chain) was captured by sequencing in a study of control samples from healthy donors and cancer patients. Here immunoSEQ multiplex PCR was the method, and the copy in TCRdb shows in-frame clones only, minus some. The data hold tens of thousands of clones, with roughly nine tenths observed a single time. Germline CDR1 and CDR2: ENHRY and SYGVKD. The CDR3 is 14 amino acids. Trimming pared 7 bases from V and 0 bases from J, leaving 12 bases between. This clone was seen a single time. This sequence joins TRBV10-3 and TRBJ1-2, with TRBD1 as a possible D gene (6 bases). The clonotype comes from a woman aged 45-65 years in good health. Sequenced: blood. The CDR3 here is CAINPTGTNYGYTF. The CDR3 DNA is TGTGCCATCAACCCAACAGGGACTAACTATGGCTACACCTTC.